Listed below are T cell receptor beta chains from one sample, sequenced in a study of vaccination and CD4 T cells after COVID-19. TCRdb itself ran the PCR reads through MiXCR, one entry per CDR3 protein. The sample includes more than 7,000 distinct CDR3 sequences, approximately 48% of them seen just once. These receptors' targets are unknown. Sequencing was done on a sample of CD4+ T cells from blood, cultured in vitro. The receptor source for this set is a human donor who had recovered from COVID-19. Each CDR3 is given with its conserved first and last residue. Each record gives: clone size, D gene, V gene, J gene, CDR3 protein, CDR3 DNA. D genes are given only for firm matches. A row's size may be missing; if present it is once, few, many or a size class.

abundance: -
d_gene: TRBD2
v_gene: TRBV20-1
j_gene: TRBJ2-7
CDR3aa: CSAREDFGAGLWKYEQYF
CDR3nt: TGCAGTGCTAGAGAGGATTTCGGAGCGGGGCTTTGGAAATACGAGCAGTACTTC

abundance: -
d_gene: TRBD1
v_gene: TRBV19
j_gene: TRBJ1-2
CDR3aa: CASSRGQGGNGYTF
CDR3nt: TGTGCCAGTAGTAGGGGACAGGGGGGGAATGGCTACACCTTC

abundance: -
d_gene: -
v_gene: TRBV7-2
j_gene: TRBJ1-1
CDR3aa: CASSLGGVEAFF
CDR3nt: TGTGCCAGCAGCTTAGGGGGGGTTGAAGCTTTCTTT

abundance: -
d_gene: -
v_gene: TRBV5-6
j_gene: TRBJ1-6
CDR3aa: CASSFGPRRDNSPLHF
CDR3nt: TGTGCCAGCAGTTTCGGACCCAGACGGGATAATTCACCCCTCCACTTT

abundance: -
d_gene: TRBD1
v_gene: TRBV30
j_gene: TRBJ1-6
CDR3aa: CAWSPGQGDPLHF
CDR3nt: TGTGCCTGGAGTCCGGGACAGGGCGACCCCCTCCACTTT

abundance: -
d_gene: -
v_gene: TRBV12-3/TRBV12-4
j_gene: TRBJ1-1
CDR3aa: CASSYGSLEAFF
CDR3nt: TGTGCCAGCAGTTATGGTTCCCTTGAAGCTTTCTTT

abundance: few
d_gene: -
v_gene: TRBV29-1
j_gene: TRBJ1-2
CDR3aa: CSVKVGSAGYTF
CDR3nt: TGCAGCGTGAAGGTCGGGTCCGCTGGCTACACCTTC

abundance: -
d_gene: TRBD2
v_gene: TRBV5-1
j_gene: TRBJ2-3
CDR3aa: CASSWTSGRSGDTQYF
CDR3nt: TGCGCCAGCAGCTGGACTAGCGGGAGATCGGGGGATACGCAGTATTTT

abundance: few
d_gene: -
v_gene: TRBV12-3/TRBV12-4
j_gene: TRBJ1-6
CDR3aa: CASSREFRLPLHF
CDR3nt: TGTGCCAGCAGTCGCGAGTTCAGGTTACCCCTCCACTTT

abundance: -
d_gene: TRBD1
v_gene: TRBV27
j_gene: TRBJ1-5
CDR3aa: CASSLSYRQGSNQPQHF
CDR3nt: TGTGCCAGCAGTTTATCGTATCGACAGGGGAGCAATCAGCCCCAGCATTTT

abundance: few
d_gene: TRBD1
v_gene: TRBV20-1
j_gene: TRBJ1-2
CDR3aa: CIFLSSGTGRNYGYTF
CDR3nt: TGCATCTTTCTGTCTAGCGGGACAGGGAGGAACTATGGCTACACCTTC

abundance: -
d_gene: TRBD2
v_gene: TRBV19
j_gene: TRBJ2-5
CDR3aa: CASRETSARQETQYF
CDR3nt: TGTGCCAGTAGGGAGACTAGCGCCCGACAAGAGACCCAGTACTTC

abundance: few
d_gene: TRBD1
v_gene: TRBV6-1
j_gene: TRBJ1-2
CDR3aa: CASSPDRANGYTF
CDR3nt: TGTGCCAGCAGTCCCGACAGGGCGAATGGCTACACCTTC

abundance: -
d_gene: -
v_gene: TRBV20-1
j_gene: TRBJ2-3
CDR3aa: CSDTRASTDTQYF
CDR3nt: TGCAGTGACACCAGGGCTAGCACAGATACGCAGTATTTT

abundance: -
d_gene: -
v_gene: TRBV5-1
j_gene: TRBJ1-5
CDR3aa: CASSFPGRELNQPQHF
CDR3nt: TGCGCCAGCAGCTTTCCGGGACGGGAACTCAATCAGCCCCAGCATTTT

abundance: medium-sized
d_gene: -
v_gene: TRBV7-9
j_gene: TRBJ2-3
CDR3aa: CASSFQSTDTQYF
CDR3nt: TGTGCCAGCAGCTTCCAGAGCACAGATACGCAGTATTTT

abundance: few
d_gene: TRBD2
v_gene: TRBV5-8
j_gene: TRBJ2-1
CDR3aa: CASSWRLAGGPNEQFF
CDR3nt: TGTGCCAGCAGTTGGCGACTAGCGGGGGGGCCCAATGAGCAGTTCTTC

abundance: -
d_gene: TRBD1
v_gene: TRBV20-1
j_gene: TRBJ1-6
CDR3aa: CSASPGGGQGTSYNSPLHF
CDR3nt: TGCAGTGCTAGTCCCGGAGGGGGACAGGGGACCTCCTATAATTCACCCCTCCACTTT

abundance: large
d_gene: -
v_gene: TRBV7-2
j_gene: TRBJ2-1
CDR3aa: CASSPTGRNEQFF
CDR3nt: TGTGCCAGCAGCCCCACAGGGCGCAATGAGCAGTTCTTC

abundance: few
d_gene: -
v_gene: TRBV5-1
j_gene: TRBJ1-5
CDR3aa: CASSQGGNQPQHF
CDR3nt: TGCGCCAGCAGCCAAGGTGGGAATCAGCCCCAGCATTTT

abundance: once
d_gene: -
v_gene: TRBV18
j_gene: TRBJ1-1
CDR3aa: CASSVNGGQENTEAFF
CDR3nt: TGTGCCAGCTCCGTCAACGGGGGACAAGAGAACACTGAAGCTTTCTTT

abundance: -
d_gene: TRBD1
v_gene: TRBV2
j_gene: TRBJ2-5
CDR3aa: CASTRQGAVGETQYF
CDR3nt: TGTGCCAGCACCCGGCAGGGGGCGGTTGGGGAGACCCAGTACTTC

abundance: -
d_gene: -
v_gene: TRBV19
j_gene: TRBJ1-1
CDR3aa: CASSLGDVTEAFF
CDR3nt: TGTGCCAGTAGTCTTGGTGACGTCACTGAAGCTTTCTTT

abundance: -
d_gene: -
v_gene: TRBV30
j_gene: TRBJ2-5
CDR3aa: CAWSYREVETQYF
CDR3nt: TGTGCCTGGAGTTATCGGGAAGTAGAGACCCAGTACTTC

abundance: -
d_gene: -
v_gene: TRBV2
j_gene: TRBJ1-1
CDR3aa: CASDIGLDTEAFF
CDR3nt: TGTGCCAGCGACATAGGGTTAGACACTGAAGCTTTCTTT

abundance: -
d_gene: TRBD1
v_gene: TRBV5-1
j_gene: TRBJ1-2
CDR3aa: CASSPLPGQGFYGYTF
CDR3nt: TGCGCCAGCAGCCCCCTACCGGGACAGGGGTTCTATGGCTACACCTTC

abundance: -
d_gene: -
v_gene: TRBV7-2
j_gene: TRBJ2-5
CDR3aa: CASSQRQGGQETQYF
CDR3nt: TGTGCCAGCAGCCAGAGACAGGGAGGGCAAGAGACCCAGTACTTC

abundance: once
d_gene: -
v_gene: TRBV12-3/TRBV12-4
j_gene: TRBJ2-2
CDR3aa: CASSSWYTGELFF
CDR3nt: TGTGCCAGCAGTTCGTGGTACACCGGGGAGCTGTTTTTT

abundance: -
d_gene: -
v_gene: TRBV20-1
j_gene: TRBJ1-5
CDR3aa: CSASDSRGINQPQHF
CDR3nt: TGCAGTGCTAGTGACAGCCGCGGGATTAATCAGCCCCAGCATTTT

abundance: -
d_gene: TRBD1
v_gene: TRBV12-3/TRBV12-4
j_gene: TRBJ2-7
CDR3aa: CASSGGQGGYEQYF
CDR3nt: TGTGCCAGCAGTGGTGGACAGGGGGGGTACGAGCAGTACTTC

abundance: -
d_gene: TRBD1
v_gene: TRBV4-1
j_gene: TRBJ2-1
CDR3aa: CASSQPGQGSNEQFF
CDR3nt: TGCGCCAGCAGCCAACCGGGACAGGGGAGTAATGAGCAGTTCTTC

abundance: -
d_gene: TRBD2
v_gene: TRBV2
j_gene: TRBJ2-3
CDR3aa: CASRRGGRGSDTQYF
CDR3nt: TGTGCCAGCAGGAGGGGCGGGAGAGGGTCAGATACGCAGTATTTT

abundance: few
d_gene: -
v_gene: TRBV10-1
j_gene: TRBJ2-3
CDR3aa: CASRTDSTDTQYF
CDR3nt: TGCGCCAGCCGGACAGACAGCACAGATACGCAGTATTTT

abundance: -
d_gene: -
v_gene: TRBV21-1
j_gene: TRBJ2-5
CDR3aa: CASTPGQPYQETQYF
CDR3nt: TGTGCCAGCACCCCGGGACAGCCATACCAAGAGACCCAGTACTTC

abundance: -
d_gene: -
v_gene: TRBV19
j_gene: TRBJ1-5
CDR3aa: CASSDRSHQPQHF
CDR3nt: TGTGCCAGTAGCGACAGGAGTCATCAGCCCCAGCATTTT

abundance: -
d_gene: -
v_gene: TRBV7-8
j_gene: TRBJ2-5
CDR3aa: CASSLMGSGRQETQYF
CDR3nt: TGTGCCAGCAGCTTAATGGGTTCCGGGCGCCAAGAGACCCAGTACTTC

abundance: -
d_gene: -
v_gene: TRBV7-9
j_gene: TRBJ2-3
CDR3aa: CASSLLGSTDTQYF
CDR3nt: TGTGCCAGCAGCTTATTAGGCAGCACAGATACGCAGTATTTT

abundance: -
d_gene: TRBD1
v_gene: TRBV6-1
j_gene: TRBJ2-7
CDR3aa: CASRPVTGASYEQYF
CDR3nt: TGTGCCAGCAGACCGGTAACAGGGGCCTCCTACGAGCAGTACTTC

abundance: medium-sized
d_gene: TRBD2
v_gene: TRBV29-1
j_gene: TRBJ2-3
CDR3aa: CSVSSGGLGDTQYF
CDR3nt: TGCAGCGTTTCAAGCGGGGGGTTGGGAGATACGCAGTATTTT

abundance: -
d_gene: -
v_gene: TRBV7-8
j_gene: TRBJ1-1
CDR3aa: CASSLDRQLEAFF
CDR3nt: TGTGCCAGCAGCTTAGACAGGCAGCTTGAAGCTTTCTTT

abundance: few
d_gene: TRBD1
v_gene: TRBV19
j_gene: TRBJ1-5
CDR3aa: CASRKGQVSNQPQHF
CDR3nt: TGTGCCAGTAGAAAGGGACAGGTGAGCAATCAGCCCCAGCATTTT

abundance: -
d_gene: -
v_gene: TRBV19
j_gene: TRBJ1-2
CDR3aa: CASSTGNPNNYGYTF
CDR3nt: TGTGCCAGCTCCACAGGGAACCCTAATAACTATGGCTACACCTTC

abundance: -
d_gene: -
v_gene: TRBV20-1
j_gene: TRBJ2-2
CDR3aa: CSARAGADGWLFF
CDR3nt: TGCAGTGCTAGAGCCGGGGCGGACGGGTGGCTGTTTTTT

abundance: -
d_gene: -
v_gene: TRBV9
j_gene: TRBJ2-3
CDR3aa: CASSVALQRTDTQYF
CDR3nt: TGTGCCAGCAGCGTAGCTCTACAGCGCACAGATACGCAGTATTTT

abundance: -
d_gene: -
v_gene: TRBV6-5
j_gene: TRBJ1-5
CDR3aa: CASSYSRVENQPQHF
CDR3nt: TGTGCCAGCAGTTACTCAAGGGTGGAAAATCAGCCCCAGCATTTT

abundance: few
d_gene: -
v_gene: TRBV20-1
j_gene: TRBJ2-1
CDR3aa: CSASRGISSYNEQFF
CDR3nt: TGCAGTGCTAGCCGGGGTATAAGCTCCTACAATGAGCAGTTCTTC

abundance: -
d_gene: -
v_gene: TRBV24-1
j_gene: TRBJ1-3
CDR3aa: CATSDLGSGGNTIYF
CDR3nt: TGTGCCACCAGTGATTTAGGGTCGGGAGGAAACACCATATATTTT

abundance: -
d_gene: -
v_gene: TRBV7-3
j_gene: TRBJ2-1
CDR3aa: CASSLKRSSYNEQFF
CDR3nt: TGTGCCAGCAGCTTGAAACGGAGCTCCTACAATGAGCAGTTCTTC

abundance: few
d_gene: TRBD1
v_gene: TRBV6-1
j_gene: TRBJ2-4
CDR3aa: CASRGTGRGNIQYF
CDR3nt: TGTGCCAGCAGGGGGACAGGGAGGGGGAACATTCAGTACTTC

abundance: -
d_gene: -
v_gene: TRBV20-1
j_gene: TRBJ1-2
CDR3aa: CSARAPTPGQIHYGYTF
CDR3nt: TGCAGTGCTAGAGCCCCCACACCAGGACAGATCCACTATGGCTACACCTTC

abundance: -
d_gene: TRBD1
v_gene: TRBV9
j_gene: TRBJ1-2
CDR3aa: CASSVGQGNYGYTF
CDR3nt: TGTGCCAGCAGCGTAGGACAGGGGAACTATGGCTACACCTTC

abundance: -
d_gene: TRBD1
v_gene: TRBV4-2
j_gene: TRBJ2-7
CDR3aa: CASSQGQRDSYEQYF
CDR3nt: TGTGCCAGCAGCCAGGGACAGCGTGACTCCTACGAGCAGTACTTC

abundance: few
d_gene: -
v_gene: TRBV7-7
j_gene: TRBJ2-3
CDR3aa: CASSPRGGDTQYF
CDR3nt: TGTGCCAGCAGTCCCAGGGGGGGAGATACGCAGTATTTT

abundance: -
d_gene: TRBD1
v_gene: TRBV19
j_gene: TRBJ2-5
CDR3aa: CASSPYRGWETQYF
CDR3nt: TGTGCCAGTAGTCCATACAGGGGATGGGAGACCCAGTACTTC